Listed here is a single TCR beta chain. These data are taken from a study of radiation and T cells in renal cell carcinoma. Described time point: blood 4 weeks post-SBRT, at nephrectomy. The treatment: 15 Gy SBRT to primary tumor, nephrectomy 4 weeks later. Nephrectomy followed 15 Gy stereotactic body radiation by 4 weeks. Germline V lookup: CDR1 GTSNPN, CDR2 SVGIG (reference sequence). The CDR3 is 16 amino acids. V shed 4 bases and J shed 2 bases, with 20 bases lying between them. Here immunoSEQ multiplex PCR was the method, and the copy in TCRdb shows in-frame clones only, minus some. The sample lists 75,000 to 95,000 clones; over 80% were seen once.

Sequenced material: blood, taken from a patient whose treatment included radiotherapy and nephrectomy. The TCR comes from a man aged 45 to 65 with renal cell carcinoma. The rearrangement joins TRBV30 to TRBJ2-5, with D possibly TRBD2 on 6 matching bases. The chain's CDR3 is CAWNPGIAALQETQYF. For the CDR3, the DNA is TGTGCCTGGAATCCCGGGATAGCGGCCTTACAAGAGACCCAGTACTTC.